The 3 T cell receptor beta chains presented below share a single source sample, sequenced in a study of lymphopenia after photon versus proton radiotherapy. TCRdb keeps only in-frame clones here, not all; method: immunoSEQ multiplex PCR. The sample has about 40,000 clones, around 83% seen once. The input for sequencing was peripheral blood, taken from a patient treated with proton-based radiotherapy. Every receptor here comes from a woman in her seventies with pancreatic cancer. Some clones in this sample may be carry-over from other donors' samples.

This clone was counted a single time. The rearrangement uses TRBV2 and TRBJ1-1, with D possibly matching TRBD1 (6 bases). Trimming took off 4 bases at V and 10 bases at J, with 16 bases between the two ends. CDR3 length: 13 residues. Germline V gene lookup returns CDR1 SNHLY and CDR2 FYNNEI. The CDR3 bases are TGTGCCAGCAGTGTTTTAAGGACAGAGCGAGCTTTCTTT. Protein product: CASSVLRTERAFF.

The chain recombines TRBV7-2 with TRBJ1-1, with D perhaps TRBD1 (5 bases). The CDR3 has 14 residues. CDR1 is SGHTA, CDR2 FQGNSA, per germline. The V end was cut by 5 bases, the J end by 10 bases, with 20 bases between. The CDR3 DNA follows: TGTGCCAGCAGCAGCGGGACTGCTCAAAAGGTAGCTTTCTTT. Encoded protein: CASSSGTAQKVAFF. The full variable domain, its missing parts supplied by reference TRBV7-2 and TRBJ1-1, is GAGVSQSPSNKVTEKGKDVELRCDPISGHTALYWYRQSLGQGLEFLIYFQGNSAPDKSGLPSDRFSAERTGGSVSTLTIQRTQQEDSAVYLCASSSGTAQKVAFFGQGTRLTVV.

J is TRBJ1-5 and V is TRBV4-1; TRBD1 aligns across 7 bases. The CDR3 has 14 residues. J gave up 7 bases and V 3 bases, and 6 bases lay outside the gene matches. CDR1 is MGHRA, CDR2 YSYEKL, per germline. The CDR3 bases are TGCGCCAGCAGCCAGGAGGGAGGGGGCCAGCCCCAGCATTTT. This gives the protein CASSQEGGGQPQHF.